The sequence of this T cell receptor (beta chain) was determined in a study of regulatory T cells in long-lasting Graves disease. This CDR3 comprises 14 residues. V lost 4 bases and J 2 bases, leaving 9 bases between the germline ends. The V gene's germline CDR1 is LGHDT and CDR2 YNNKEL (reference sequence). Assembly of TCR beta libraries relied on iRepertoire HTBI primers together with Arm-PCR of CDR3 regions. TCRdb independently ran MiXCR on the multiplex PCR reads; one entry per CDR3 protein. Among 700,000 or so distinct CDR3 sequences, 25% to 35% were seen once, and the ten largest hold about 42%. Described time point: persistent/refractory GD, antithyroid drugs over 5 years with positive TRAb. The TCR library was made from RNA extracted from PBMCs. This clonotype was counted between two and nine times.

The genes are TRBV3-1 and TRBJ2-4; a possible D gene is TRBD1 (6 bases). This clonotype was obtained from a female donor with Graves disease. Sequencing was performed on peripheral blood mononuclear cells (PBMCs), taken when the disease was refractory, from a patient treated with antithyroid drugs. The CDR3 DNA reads TGTGCCAGCAGCCGGGACACCACCAAAAACATTCAGTACTTC. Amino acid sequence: CASSRDTTKNIQYF.